The sequence of this T cell receptor (beta chain) was determined in a study of CD8+CD57+ T cells in acquired aplastic anemia. Per the germline V gene, CDR1 is SNHLY and CDR2 is FYNNEI. This CDR3 is built from 13 residues. The V and J ends lost 4 bases and 5 bases, in that order; junction bases with no gene match: 3. General study points: Both patients and controls carried the same twenty-nine CD8+ CDR3 sequences.

Genomic DNA was employed as the template in profiling TCR beta VDJ and CDR3. TCRdb independently ran MiXCR on the reads; one entry per CDR3 protein. The profile shows roughly 250,000 distinct CDR3 sequences, 82% of them singletons. Individuals selected for sequencing had exhibited CD8+CD57+ cell expansion on flow cytometry. In all patients, the disease was severe acquired aplastic anemia. On this clonotype itself: What it binds is not known.

The specimen sequenced was sorted CD4+, CD8+, or CD8+CD57+ T cells (not recorded which) from PBMCs. The chain has TRBV2 and TRBJ2-7, with 9 bases aligning to TRBD2. The sequence was collected from a human donor with aplastic anemia. Written as DNA, the CDR3 is TGTGCCAGCAGTGTGGGCGGGGGGGACGAGCAGTACGTC. Its protein is CASSVGGGDEQYV.